This TCR beta chain was recovered during a study of beta chain features in type 1 diabetes. Study in general: Patients looked much like healthy donors when it came to age, gender and cell yields.

As every portion of the isolated RNA was reverse transcribed, the sequencing read expressed TCRB transcripts. Libraries were prepared by immunoSEQ multiplex PCR; TCRdb keeps only in-frame clonotypes and omits some of them. Among 120,000 or so clones listed, 15% to 20% were seen once. A note on this clone: Its target is not known.

V gave up 7 bases and J gave up 6 bases; unmatched junction bases: 6. Germline values: CDR1 MNHNS, CDR2 SASEGT. This CDR3 comprises 13 residues. CD4+ naive, central memory, regulatory and stem cell-like memory cells were sorted via CD45RO/CCR7/CD25/CD127/CD95/CD27. Overall study results and limits: The naive, central memory and Treg TCRB repertoires looked more alike in patients than they did in healthy donors. A moderate, significant TCRB CDR3 shortening appeared in type 1 diabetes across four CD4+ subsets. Reduced insertions and increased deletions marked VDJ junctions in type 1 diabetes patients.

The clonotype originates from a man younger than 35 with type 1 diabetes. Material: central memory CD4+ T cells from blood. The chain has TRBV6-1 and TRBJ2-3, with 8 bases aligning to TRBD2. The CDR3 protein is CASIFGTRDTQYF. The CDR3 region has the DNA TGTGCCAGCATATTCGGGACTAGGGATACGCAGTATTTT.